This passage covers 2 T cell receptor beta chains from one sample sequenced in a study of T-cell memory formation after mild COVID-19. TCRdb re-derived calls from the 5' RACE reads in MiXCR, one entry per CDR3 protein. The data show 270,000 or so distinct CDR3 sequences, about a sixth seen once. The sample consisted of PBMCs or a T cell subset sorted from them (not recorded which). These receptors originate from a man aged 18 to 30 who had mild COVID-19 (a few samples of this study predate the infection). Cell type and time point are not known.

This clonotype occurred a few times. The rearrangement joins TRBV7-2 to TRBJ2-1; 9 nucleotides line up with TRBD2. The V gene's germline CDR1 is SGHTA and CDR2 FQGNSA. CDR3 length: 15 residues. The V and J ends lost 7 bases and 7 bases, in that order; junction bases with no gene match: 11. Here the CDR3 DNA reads TGTGCCAGCACCCCTCTAGCGGGGTCAAGGAATGAGCAGTTCTTC. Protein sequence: CASTPLAGSRNEQFF.

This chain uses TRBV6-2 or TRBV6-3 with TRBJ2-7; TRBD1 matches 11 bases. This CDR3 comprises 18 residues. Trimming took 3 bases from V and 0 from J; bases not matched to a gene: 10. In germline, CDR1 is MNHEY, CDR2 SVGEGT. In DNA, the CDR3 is TGTGCCAGCAGTTATCTGGACAGGGGGCTAACGAGCTCCTACGAGCAGTACTTC. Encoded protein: CASSYLDRGLTSSYEQYF.